The 14 T cell receptor beta chains below were found in one sample sequenced in a study of control samples from healthy donors and cancer patients (dated by TCRdb to 2019 to 2021). Preparation of the library involved the immunoSEQ multiplex PCR assay. TCRdb limited this immuneACCESS table to in-frame rearrangements with V and J called. A share of clones is missing; checked studies link under half to unresolved V genes, and the rest is unexplained. For this sample the table gives around 140,000 clones, of which around 92% were detected only once. More than 6.5% of the sample goes to the ten largest clones. The specimen was PBMCs. These receptors came from a man aged 45-65 years with head and neck cancer.

The chain employs TRBV9 and TRBJ1-3, with TRBD1 as a possible D gene (5 bases). The CDR3 contains 16 residues. From germline, CDR1 is SGDLS and CDR2 YYNGEE. The V end was cut by 3 bases, the J end by 0 bases, with 13 bases between. Here the CDR3 reads CASSARDWSSGNTIYF. DNA for the CDR3: TGTGCCAGCAGCGCCCGGGACTGGAGCTCTGGAAACACCATATATTTT.

V gene TRBV9 combines with J gene TRBJ2-1, with D perhaps TRBD1 or TRBD2 (5 bases each). CDR3 length: 18 amino acids. The germline CDR1 and CDR2 sequences are SGDLS and YYNGEE. Trimming pared 4 bases from V and 8 bases from J, leaving 28 bases between. CDR3 region: CASSRGATKTAERYEQFF. The CDR3 DNA reads as TGTGCCAGCAGCCGAGGGGCAACTAAGACTGCGGAGAGGTATGAGCAGTTCTTC.

The sample holds a few counts of this clone. Other nucleotide sequences from this sample produce the same CDR3. The chain couples TRBV6-1 to TRBJ1-4, with D maybe TRBD1 (5 bases). The germline gives CDR1 MNHNS, CDR2 SASEGT. The CDR3 extends over 15 amino acids. The germline V and J ends were trimmed by 0 bases and 8 bases, with 13 bases remaining between them. The CDR3 DNA reads as TGTGCCAGCAGTGAAGCGCGGGGGGGAGTGGAAAAACTGTTTTTT. It specifies CASSEARGGVEKLFF.

This clone was seen once. The chain joins TRBV27 to TRBJ2-1, with no clear D. The CDR3 extends over 19 amino acids. V gave up 3 bases and J gave up 1 base, with 22 bases separating them. Germline V CDR1 and CDR2: MNHEY, SMNVEV (reference sequence). CDR3 in amino acids: CASSFLRAREKGSYNEQFF. CDR3 bases: TGTGCCAGCAGTTTCCTTCGGGCCAGAGAGAAGGGTTCCTACAATGAGCAGTTCTTC.

The chain joins TRBV5-1 to TRBJ1-1, with TRBD1 matching 9 bases. The ends lost 3 bases at V and 5 bases at J; junction bases unmatched: 5. Germline assignment: CDR1 SGHRS and CDR2 YFSETQ. This CDR3 region has 14 residues. CDR3 bases: TGCGCCAGCAGCTCCGGGACAGGGAAGACTGAAGCTTTCTTT. This sequence encodes CASSSGTGKTEAFF.

The J gene is TRBJ1-5, the V gene TRBV10-2; 7 nucleotides align to TRBD1. Germline CDR1 reads WSHSY; CDR2 reads SAAADI. The junction had 11 bases not matched to a gene; V was cut back by 6 bases and J by 9 bases. This CDR3 comprises 14 residues. The CDR3 DNA follows: TGCGCCAGCAGAGGTACAGGGGCTGGGGGGCCCCAGCATTTT. It is translated as CASRGTGAGGPQHF.

V usage is TRBV28 and J usage is TRBJ2-1, with D tentatively TRBD2 (5 bases). Trimming took off 7 bases at V and 10 bases at J, with 14 bases between the two ends. The CDR3 is made up of 12 amino acids. Looked up from germline, CDR1 is MDHEN and CDR2 is SYDVKM. The chain's CDR3 is CASMSARVEQFF. The CDR3 DNA reads as TGTGCCAGCATGTCCGCGAGGGTAGAGCAGTTCTTC.

The chain carries TRBV11-2 and TRBJ2-3; perhaps TRBD2 as D (5 bases). Germline V gene data show CDR1 as SGHAT and CDR2 as FQNNGV. V was cut by 5 bases and J by 1 base, with 16 bases left in between. The length of the CDR3 is 16 residues. CDR3 loop: CASSPRGTGGTDTQYF. The CDR3 DNA sequence: TGTGCCAGCAGCCCCCGGGGTACCGGAGGCACAGATACGCAGTATTTT.

The rearrangement uses TRBV21-1 and TRBJ1-6; the table names TRBD1, a call not compared with the DNA. TRBV21-1 is shown as a pseudogene. CDR3 length equals 13 residues. The CDR3 sequence is CAAGTGGNSPLHF. The CDR3 nucleotides are TGTGCCGCCGGGACAGGGGGAAATTCACCCCTCCACTTT.

The gene calls are TRBV6-6 and TRBJ2-5, with D hard to call. CDR3 length: 12 amino acids. V was cut by 6 bases and J by 3 bases, with 8 bases left in between. CDR1 is MNHNY and CDR2 is SVGAGI in the germline V gene (reference sequence). CDR3 in DNA: TGTGCCAGCAGAAACTGGGAAGAGACCCAGTACTTC. Amino acid sequence: CASRNWEETQYF.

The V call is TRBV7-9, the J call TRBJ2-1; perhaps TRBD2 as D (5 bases). Trimming pared 2 bases from V and 6 bases from J, leaving 8 bases between. The CDR3 covers 13 residues. CDR1 SEHNR and CDR2 FQNEAQ come from the germline V gene (reference sequence). Here the CDR3 DNA reads TGTGCCAGCAGCTTACAGCGGCGCAATGAGCAGTTCTTC. It specifies CASSLQRRNEQFF.

The chain is built from TRBV10-3 and TRBJ1-6; 7 bases are a match to TRBD1. In germline, CDR1 is ENHRY, CDR2 SYGVKD. V shed 6 bases, J shed 7 bases, and the junction held 3 bases outside the gene matches. CDR3 size: 13 residues. The CDR3 spells CAISPGQNSPLHF. The CDR3, as DNA: TGTGCCATCAGCCCGGGACAGAATTCACCCCTCCACTTT.

The chain has TRBV2 and TRBJ2-5, with 7 bases that match TRBD2. Trimming at V came to 7 bases and at J to 5 bases, leaving 10 bases not matched to a gene. CDR3 length: 14 residues. Germline values: CDR1 SNHLY, CDR2 FYNNEI. Here the CDR3 DNA reads TGTGCCAGCACCAAGGGACCCGGGGGGGAGACCCAGTACTTC. It yields the protein CASTKGPGGETQYF.

The rearrangement uses TRBV24-1 and TRBJ2-5; 8 positions match TRBD1. This CDR3 contains 14 residues. J was trimmed by 5 bases and V by 3 bases; bases with no gene match: 4. Per the germline V gene, CDR1 is KGHDR and CDR2 is SFDVKD. CDR3 region: CATSDPGGAETQYF. The CDR3 DNA sequence: TGTGCCACCAGTGATCCAGGGGGCGCGGAGACCCAGTACTTC.